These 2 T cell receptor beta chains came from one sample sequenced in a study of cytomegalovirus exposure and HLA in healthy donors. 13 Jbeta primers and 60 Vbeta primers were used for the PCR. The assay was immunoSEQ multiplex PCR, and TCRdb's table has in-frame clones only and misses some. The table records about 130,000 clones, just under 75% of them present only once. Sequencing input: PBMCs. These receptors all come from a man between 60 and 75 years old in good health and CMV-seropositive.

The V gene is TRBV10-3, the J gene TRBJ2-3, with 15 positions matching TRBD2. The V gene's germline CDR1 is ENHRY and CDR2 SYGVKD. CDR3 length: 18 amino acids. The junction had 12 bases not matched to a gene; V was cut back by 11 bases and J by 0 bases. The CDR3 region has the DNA TGTGCCTCACGGAAGGGGACTAGCGGGGGGCATAGCACAGATACGCAGTATTTT. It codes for CASRKGTSGGHSTDTQYF.

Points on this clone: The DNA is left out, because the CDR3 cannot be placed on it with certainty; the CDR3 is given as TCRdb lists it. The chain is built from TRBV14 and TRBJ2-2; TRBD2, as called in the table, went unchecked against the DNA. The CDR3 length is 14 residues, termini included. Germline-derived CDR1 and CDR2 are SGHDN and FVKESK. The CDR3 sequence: CASRRNFGAGELFF.